The subject of this entry is one T cell receptor (beta chain). Antigen specificity is unknown. V lost 4 bases, J lost 1 base, and 5 bases stayed unmatched. This CDR3 contains 15 residues. CDR1 is MGHDK, CDR2 SYGVNS, per germline. These data originate in a study of cytomegalovirus exposure and HLA in healthy donors. General study points: Later analysis suggested links between common viral pathogens and several top significant clusters.

13 Jbeta primers and 60 Vbeta primers were used for the PCR. Here immunoSEQ multiplex PCR was the method, and the copy in TCRdb shows in-frame clones only, minus some. Its table lists 55,000 to 70,000 clones. The source is a female donor in good health and CMV-seropositive. Sequenced: PBMCs. This chain connects TRBV25-1 to TRBJ2-7; 9 bases are a match to TRBD1. The CDR3 protein is CASSASGTGSYEQYF. The CDR3 DNA reads TGTGCCAGCAGTGCGTCCGGGACAGGGTCCTACGAGCAGTACTTC.